The clone carrying this T cell receptor (beta chain) was seen only a few times. Primers used in a second PCR of about 7 to 12 cycles were a sample-barcoded 5' primer and a J-beta primer mix. TCRdb re-called the 5' RACE reads with MiXCR, one entry per CDR3 protein. This sample has around 580,000 distinct CDR3 sequences, with roughly 48% found just once. Trimming removed 5 bases from V and 5 bases from J, with 13 bases in between. The CDR3 consists of 15 residues. Per germline, CDR1 MGHDK and CDR2 SYGVNS. This entry is derived from a study of blood T cells in healthy people across ages. The specimen sequenced was blood. The rearrangement uses TRBV25-1 and TRBJ1-6; tentatively, D is TRBD1 (5 bases). This TCR was recovered from a man older than 75 in good health. CDR3 amino acids: CASSPTGRNNSPLHF. The CDR3 DNA reads as TGTGCCAGCAGTCCAACGGGACGGAATAATTCACCCCTCCACTTT. The variable domain in full, with the rest retrieved from reference TRBV25-1 and TRBJ1-6, is EADIYQTPRYLVIGTGKKITLECSQTMGHDKMYWYQQDPGMELHLIHYSYGVNSTEKGDLSSESTVSRIRTEHFPLTLESARPSHTSQYLCASSPTGRNNSPLHFGNGTRLTVT.